Listed below are T cell receptor beta chains from one sample, sequenced in a study of blood T cell repertoires in COVID-19. This table comes from immunoSEQ multiplex PCR, and its TCRdb copy is limited to in-frame clones, with some not included. This table holds around 97,000 clones, around 92% found once. Sequenced: peripheral blood. Source of these receptors: a woman aged 55-70 years with acute or convalescent COVID-19. Each CDR3 is given with its conserved first and last residue. Each record gives: CDR3 DNA, CDR3 protein, J gene, D gene, CDR3 length, V gene. A D gene is named only where the DNA matches it firmly.

CDR3nt: TGTGCCAGCAGCTTTGGGACAGGGGTCGGCGAGCAGTACTTC
CDR3aa: CASSFGTGVGEQYF
j_gene: TRBJ2-7
d_gene: TRBD1
len: 14
v_gene: TRBV7-9

CDR3nt: TGTGCCAGGCAGGGACTAGCCGGGATTTATGAGCAGTTCTTC
CDR3aa: CARQGLAGIYEQFF
j_gene: TRBJ2-1
d_gene: TRBD2
len: 14
v_gene: TRBV6-4

CDR3nt: TGTGCCAGCAGCTTTTGGGGGGACACTGAAGCTTTCTTT
CDR3aa: CASSFWGDTEAFF
j_gene: TRBJ1-1
d_gene: -
len: 13
v_gene: TRBV7-2

CDR3nt: TGTGCCACCAGGAGGGACAGCGAGGATGGCTACACCTTC
CDR3aa: CATRRDSEDGYTF
j_gene: TRBJ1-2
d_gene: TRBD1
len: 13
v_gene: TRBV15

CDR3nt: TGTGCCACCAGCAGGAGTCGGTCAGAGACCCAGTACTTC
CDR3aa: CATSRSRSETQYF
j_gene: TRBJ2-5
d_gene: -
len: 13
v_gene: TRBV15

CDR3nt: TGTGCCAGCAGCCCCGGGGGTGCAGGAAGGGCGAACACTGAAGCTTTCTTT
CDR3aa: CASSPGGAGRANTEAFF
j_gene: TRBJ1-1
d_gene: -
len: 17
v_gene: TRBV7-9

CDR3nt: TGTGCCTGGAGTGTCAAGCCCGCTAATGAAAAACTGTTTTTT
CDR3aa: CAWSVKPANEKLFF
j_gene: TRBJ1-4
d_gene: -
len: 14
v_gene: TRBV30

CDR3nt: TGTGCCAGCAGCACTAAGGACAGGGAACTGTTTTTT
CDR3aa: CASSTKDRELFF
j_gene: TRBJ1-4
d_gene: TRBD1
len: 12
v_gene: TRBV7-9

CDR3nt: TGTGCCATCAGGAACGACAGGGGGCTCTTCTACACCTTC
CDR3aa: CAIRNDRGLFYTF
j_gene: TRBJ1-2
d_gene: TRBD1
len: 13
v_gene: TRBV10-3

CDR3nt: TGTGCCAGCAGCTTAGAAGGGACTAGAGCTAGATACAATGAGCAGTTCTTC
CDR3aa: CASSLEGTRARYNEQFF
j_gene: TRBJ2-1
d_gene: TRBD2
len: 17
v_gene: TRBV7-3